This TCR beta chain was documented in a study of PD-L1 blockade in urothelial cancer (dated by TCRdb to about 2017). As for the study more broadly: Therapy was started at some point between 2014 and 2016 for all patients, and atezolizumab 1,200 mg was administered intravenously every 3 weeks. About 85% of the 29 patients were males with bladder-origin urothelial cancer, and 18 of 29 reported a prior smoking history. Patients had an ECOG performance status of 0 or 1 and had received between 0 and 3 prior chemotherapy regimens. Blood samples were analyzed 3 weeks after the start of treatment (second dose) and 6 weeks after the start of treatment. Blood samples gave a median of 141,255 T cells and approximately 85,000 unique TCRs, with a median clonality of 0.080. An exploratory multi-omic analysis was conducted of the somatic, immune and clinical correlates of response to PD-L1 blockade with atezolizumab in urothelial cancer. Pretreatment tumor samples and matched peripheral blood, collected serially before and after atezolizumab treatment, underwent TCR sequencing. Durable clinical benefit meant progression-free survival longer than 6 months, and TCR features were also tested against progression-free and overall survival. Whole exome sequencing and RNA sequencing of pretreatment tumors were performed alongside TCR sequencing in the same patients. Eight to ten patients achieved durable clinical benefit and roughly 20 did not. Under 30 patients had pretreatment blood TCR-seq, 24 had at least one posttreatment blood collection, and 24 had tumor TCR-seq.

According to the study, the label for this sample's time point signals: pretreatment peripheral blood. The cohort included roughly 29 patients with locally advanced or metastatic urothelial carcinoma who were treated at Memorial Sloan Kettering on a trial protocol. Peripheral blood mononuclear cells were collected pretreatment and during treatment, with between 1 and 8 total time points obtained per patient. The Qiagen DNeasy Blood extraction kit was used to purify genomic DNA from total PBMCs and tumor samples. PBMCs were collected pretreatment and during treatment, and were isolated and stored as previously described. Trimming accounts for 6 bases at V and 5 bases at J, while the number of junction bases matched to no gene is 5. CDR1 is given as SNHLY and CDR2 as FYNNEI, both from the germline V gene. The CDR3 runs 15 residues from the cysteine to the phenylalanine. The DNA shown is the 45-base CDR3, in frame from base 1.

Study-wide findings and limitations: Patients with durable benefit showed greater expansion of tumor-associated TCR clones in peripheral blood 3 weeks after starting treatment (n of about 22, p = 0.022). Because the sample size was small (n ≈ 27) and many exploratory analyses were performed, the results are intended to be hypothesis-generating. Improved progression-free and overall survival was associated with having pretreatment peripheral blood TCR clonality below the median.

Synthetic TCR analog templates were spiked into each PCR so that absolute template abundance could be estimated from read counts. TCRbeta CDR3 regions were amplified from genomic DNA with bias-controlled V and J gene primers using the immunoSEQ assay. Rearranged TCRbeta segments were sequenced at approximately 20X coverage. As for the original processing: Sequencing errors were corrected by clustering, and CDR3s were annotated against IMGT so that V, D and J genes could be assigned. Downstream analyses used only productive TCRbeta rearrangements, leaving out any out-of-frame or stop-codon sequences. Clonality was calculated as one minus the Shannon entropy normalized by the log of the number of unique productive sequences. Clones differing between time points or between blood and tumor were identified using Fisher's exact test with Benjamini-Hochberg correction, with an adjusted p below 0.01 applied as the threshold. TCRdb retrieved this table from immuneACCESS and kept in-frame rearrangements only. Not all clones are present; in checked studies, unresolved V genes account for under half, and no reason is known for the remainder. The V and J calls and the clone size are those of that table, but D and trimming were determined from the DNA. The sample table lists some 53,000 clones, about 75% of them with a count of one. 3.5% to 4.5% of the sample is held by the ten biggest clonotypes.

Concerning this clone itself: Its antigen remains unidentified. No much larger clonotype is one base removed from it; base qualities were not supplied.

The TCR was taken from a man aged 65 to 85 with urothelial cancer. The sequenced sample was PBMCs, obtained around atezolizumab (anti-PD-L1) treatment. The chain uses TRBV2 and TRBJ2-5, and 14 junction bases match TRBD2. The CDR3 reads CASRGGTSGSETQYF. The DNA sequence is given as TGTGCCAGCAGGGGGGGGACTAGCGGGAGTGAGACCCAGTACTTC.